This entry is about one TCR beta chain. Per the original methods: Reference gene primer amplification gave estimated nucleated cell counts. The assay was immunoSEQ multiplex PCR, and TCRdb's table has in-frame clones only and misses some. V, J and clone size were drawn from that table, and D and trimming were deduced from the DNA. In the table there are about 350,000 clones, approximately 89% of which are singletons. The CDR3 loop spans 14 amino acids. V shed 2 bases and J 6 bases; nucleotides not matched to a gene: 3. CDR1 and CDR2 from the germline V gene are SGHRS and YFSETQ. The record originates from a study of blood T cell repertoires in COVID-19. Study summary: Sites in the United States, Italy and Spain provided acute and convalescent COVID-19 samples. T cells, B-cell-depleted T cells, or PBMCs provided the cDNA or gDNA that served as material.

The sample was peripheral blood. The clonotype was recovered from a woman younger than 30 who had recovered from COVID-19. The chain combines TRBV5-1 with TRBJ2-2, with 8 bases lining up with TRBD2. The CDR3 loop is CASSFRGGSGELFF. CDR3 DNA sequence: TGCGCCAGCAGCTTCCGCGGGGGGTCCGGGGAGCTGTTTTTT. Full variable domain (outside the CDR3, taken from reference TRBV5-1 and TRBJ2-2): KAGVTQTPRYLIKTRGQQVTLSCSPISGHRSVSWYQQTPGQGLQFLFEYFSETQRNKGNFPGRFSGRQFSNSRSEMNVSTLELGDSALYLCASSFRGGSGELFFGEGSRLTVL.